The clone carrying this T cell receptor (beta chain) has at least ten counts. Its antigen is unknown. Unmatched junction bases numbered 7, after V lost 0 bases and J lost 1 base. This CDR3 has 17 residues. Germline lookup yields CDR1 SEHNR and CDR2 FQNEAQ (reference sequence). Each CDR3 protein is one row after TCRdb ran MiXCR on the 5' RACE reads. This sample has tens of thousands of distinct CDR3 sequences, with around a quarter found just once. Study-wide results and caveats: Tumor memory CD4+ T cell TCR gene usage clustered with blood and lymph node memory CD4+ cells and lymph node naive CD4+ cells. Larger-cohort validation covered only one TCR beta V-J rearrangement. Tumor Treg TCRs overlapped most with tumor naive CD4+ cells.

The sequencing input was tumor-infiltrating memory CD4+ T cells sorted from the breast tumor. Indicated subset: memory CD4+ T cells, CD4+CD45RO+CD25-. The receptor's source is a female donor with breast cancer. The chain has TRBV7-9 and TRBJ1-1; 8 positions agree with TRBD1. CDR3 in amino acids: CASSLATGGRGNTEAFF. The CDR3 DNA reads as TGTGCCAGCAGCTTAGCAACAGGGGGGCGAGGGAACACTGAAGCTTTCTTT.